The rows below give T cell receptor beta chains drawn from one sample of a study of T cell responses to AZD1222 COVID-19 vaccine. Data came from immunoSEQ multiplex PCR; TCRdb stores just in-frame clones and leaves some out. This table holds 100,000 to 150,000 clones, about 90% found once. Sequenced here: peripheral blood, sampled on day 0 of AZD1222 vaccination. The receptor set was obtained from an adult in good health. CDR3s include the opening cysteine and the closing phenylalanine or tryptophan. The order of the fields is clone size, V gene, J gene, D gene, CDR3 protein, CDR3 DNA. A D gene is named only where the DNA matches it firmly. For some rows the clone size is stated as once, few or many, or as a class when expanded; others skip it.

-,TRBV7-2,TRBJ1-6,TRBD1,CASSSGTGLHSPLHF,TGTGCCAGCAGCTCCGGGACAGGGCTACATTCACCCCTCCACTTT
once,TRBV30,TRBJ1-5,-,CAWSVRSVNQPQHF,TGTGCCTGGAGTGTAAGGTCAGTCAATCAGCCCCAGCATTTT
-,TRBV27,TRBJ2-6,-,CASSMFSGANVLTF,TGTGCCAGCAGTATGTTCTCTGGGGCCAACGTCCTGACTTTC
-,TRBV27,TRBJ2-7,-,CASSRLSGGGESYEQYF,TGTGCCAGCAGTCGTTTATCCGGTGGGGGAGAGAGTTACGAGCAGTACTTC
few,TRBV5-5,TRBJ2-5,-,CASSPHVETQYF,TGTGCCAGCAGCCCACACGTAGAGACCCAGTACTTC
-,TRBV6-5,TRBJ1-1,-,CASIFGTEAFF,TGTGCCAGCATTTTCGGCACTGAAGCTTTCTTT
-,TRBV5-1,TRBJ2-1,-,CASSLDRVGGEQFF,TGCGCCAGCAGCTTAGACAGGGTTGGAGGGGAGCAGTTCTTC
-,TRBV2,TRBJ1-5,-,CASREGGRRPWQPQHF,TGTGCCAGCAGGGAGGGGGGCCGCAGGCCTTGGCAGCCCCAGCATTTT
-,TRBV27,TRBJ2-7,TRBD1,CASSGTGYEQYF,TGTGCCAGCAGTGGGACAGGATACGAGCAGTACTTC
-,TRBV3-1/TRBV3-2,TRBJ1-2,-,CASSQEQGLGYTF,TGTGCCAGCAGCCAAGAGCAGGGGCTCGGCTACACCTTC
-,TRBV3-1/TRBV3-2,TRBJ2-2,-,CASSQAIGSGELFF,TGTGCCAGCAGCCAAGCAATCGGGTCCGGGGAGCTGTTTTTT
-,TRBV7-2,TRBJ1-2,-,CASSLGGQGIYGYTF,TGTGCCAGCAGCTTAGGAGGGCAGGGGATCTATGGCTACACCTTC
-,TRBV28,TRBJ2-6,TRBD1,CASSLWQGAPSGANVLTF,TGTGCCAGCAGTTTATGGCAGGGGGCACCCTCTGGGGCCAACGTCCTGACTTTC
-,TRBV30,TRBJ1-1,-,CAWSVPGLFEAFF,TGTGCCTGGAGTGTTCCCGGACTGTTTGAAGCTTTCTTT
-,TRBV4-1,TRBJ1-4,-,CASSREDPPTTNEKLFF,TGCGCCAGCAGCCGAGAGGATCCACCGACAACTAATGAAAAACTGTTTTTT
-,TRBV11-2,TRBJ2-2,-,CASSRSTNTGELFF,TGTGCCAGCAGCCGATCCACAAACACCGGGGAGCTGTTTTTT
-,TRBV19,TRBJ1-3,-,CASSSRVSGNTIYF,TGTGCCAGTAGTTCCCGGGTCTCAGGAAACACCATATATTTT
once,TRBV2,TRBJ2-2,-,CASSPGILTGELFF,TGTGCCAGCAGTCCCGGTATTCTCACCGGGGAGCTGTTTTTT
-,TRBV29-1,TRBJ2-2,TRBD1,CSVGSTGGSGELFF,TGCAGCGTTGGGTCGACAGGGGGTTCCGGGGAGCTGTTTTTT
-,TRBV19,TRBJ1-2,-,CASTEQGGGYTF,TGTGCCAGTACCGAACAGGGAGGGGGCTACACCTTC
-,TRBV9,TRBJ2-5,TRBD1,CASSVALTGEETQYF,TGTGCCAGCAGCGTAGCTCTGACAGGGGAAGAGACCCAGTACTTC
-,TRBV5-1,TRBJ2-7,-,CASSWEGGTAYEQYF,TGCGCCAGCAGCTGGGAGGGGGGGACGGCCTACGAGCAGTACTTC
-,TRBV19,TRBJ1-3,TRBD1,CASSRTGGNTIYF,TGTGCCAGTAGCAGGACAGGCGGAAACACCATATATTTT
few,TRBV12-3/TRBV12-4,TRBJ1-5,-,CASSFDRQPQHF,TGTGCCAGCAGTTTTGACCGCCAGCCCCAGCATTTT
-,TRBV5-1,TRBJ2-1,-,CASSLAYNEQFF,TGCGCCAGCAGCTTGGCGTACAATGAGCAGTTCTTC
once,TRBV12-3/TRBV12-4,TRBJ1-2,-,CASSLGPVRGYTF,TGTGCCAGCAGTTTAGGTCCAGTCCGGGGCTACACCTTC
-,TRBV6-5,TRBJ2-7,-,CASTLPCEQYF,TGTGCCAGCACTCTACCTTGCGAGCAGTACTTC
-,TRBV7-8,TRBJ2-3,TRBD2,CASSPRTRRKSDTQYF,TGTGCCAGCAGCCCCCGGACTAGACGTAAATCAGATACGCAGTATTTT
-,TRBV28,TRBJ1-6,-,CASRPDVSPLHF,TGTGCCAGCAGGCCCGATGTTTCACCCCTCCACTTT
once,TRBV5-1,TRBJ2-2,TRBD2,CASSLGASGRTTGELFF,TGCGCCAGCAGCTTGGGGGCTAGCGGGAGGACCACCGGGGAGCTGTTTTTT
-,TRBV3-1/TRBV3-2,TRBJ1-2,-,CASSHLTGNYGYTF,TGTGCCAGCAGCCATTTAACCGGGAACTATGGCTACACCTTC
-,TRBV19,TRBJ2-2,TRBD2,CASRTSATRRAGELFF,TGTGCCAGTAGGACTAGCGCTACCCGAAGGGCCGGGGAGCTGTTTTTT
-,TRBV27,TRBJ2-3,-,CASSPSGFLTDTQYF,TGTGCCAGCAGTCCGAGCGGGTTCCTCACAGATACGCAGTATTTT
-,TRBV5-6,TRBJ1-2,TRBD1,CASSPWTGAYGYTF,TGTGCCAGCAGCCCGTGGACAGGAGCGTATGGCTACACCTTC
once,TRBV3-1/TRBV3-2,TRBJ2-7,-,CASSPHGAANSYEQYF,TGTGCCAGCAGCCCCCATGGGGCGGCCAACTCCTACGAGCAGTACTTC
once,TRBV27,TRBJ1-6,-,CASSLTSGTPNSPLHF,TGTGCCAGCAGCCTAACATCCGGGACTCCCAATTCACCCCTCCACTTT
-,TRBV19,TRBJ1-5,-,CASTSLGARDQPQHF,TGTGCCAGTACTTCCCTGGGGGCCCGAGATCAGCCCCAGCATTTT